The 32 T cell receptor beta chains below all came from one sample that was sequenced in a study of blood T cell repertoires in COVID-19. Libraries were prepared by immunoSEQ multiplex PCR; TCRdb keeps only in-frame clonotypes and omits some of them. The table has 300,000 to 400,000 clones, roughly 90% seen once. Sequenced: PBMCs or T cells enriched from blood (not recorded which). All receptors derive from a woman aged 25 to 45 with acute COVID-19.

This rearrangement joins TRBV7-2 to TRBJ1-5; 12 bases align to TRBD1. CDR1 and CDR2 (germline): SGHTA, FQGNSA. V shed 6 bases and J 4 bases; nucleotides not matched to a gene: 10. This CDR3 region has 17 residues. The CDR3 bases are TGTGCCAGCAGTCCCGGGACAGGGGGCCAGTTAAATCAGCCCCAGCATTTT. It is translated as CASSPGTGGQLNQPQHF.

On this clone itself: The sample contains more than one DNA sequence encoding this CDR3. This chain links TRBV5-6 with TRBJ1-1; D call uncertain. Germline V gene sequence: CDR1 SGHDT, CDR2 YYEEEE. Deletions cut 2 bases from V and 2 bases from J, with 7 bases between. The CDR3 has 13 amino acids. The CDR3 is CASSLTVNTEAFF. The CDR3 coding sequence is TGTGCCAGCAGCTTAACGGTTAACACTGAAGCTTTCTTT.

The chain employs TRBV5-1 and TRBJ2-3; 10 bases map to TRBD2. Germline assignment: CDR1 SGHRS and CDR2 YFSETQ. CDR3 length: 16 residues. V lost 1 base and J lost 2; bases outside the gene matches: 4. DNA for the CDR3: TGCGCCAGCAGCTTGAGAGCGGGGGGGTTCACAGATACGCAGTATTTT. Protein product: CASSLRAGGFTDTQYF. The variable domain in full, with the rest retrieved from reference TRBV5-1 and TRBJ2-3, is KAGVTQTPRYLIKTRGQQVTLSCSPISGHRSVSWYQQTPGQGLQFLFEYFSETQRNKGNFPGRFSGRQFSNSRSEMNVSTLELGDSALYLCASSLRAGGFTDTQYFGPGTRLTVL.

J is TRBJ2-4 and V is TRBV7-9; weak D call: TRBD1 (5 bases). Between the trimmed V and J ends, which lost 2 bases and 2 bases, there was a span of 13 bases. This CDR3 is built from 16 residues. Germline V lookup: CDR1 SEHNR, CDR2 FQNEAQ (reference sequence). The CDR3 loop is CASSLSTDSSKNIQYF. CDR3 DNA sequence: TGTGCCAGCAGCTTATCGACAGACTCGTCCAAAAACATTCAGTACTTC.

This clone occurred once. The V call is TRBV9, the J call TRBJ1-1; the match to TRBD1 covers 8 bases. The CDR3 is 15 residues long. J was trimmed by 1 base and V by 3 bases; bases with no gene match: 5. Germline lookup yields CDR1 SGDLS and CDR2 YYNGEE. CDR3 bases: TGTGCCAGCAGCGCGACAGGGGCGGGGAACACTGAAGCTTTCTTT. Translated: CASSATGAGNTEAFF.

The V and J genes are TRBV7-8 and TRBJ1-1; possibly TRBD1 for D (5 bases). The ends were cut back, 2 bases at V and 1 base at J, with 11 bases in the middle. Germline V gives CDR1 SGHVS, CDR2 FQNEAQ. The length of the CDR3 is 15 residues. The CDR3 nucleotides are TGTGCCAGCAGCTTATTGGGGCAGAAGAACACTGAAGCTTTCTTT. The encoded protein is CASSLLGQKNTEAFF.

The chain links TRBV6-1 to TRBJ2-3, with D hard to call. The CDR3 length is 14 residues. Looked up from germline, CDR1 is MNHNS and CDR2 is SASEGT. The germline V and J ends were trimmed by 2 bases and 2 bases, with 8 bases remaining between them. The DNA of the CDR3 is TGTGCCAGCAGTGAAACCAGGTTCACAGATACGCAGTATTTT. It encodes CASSETRFTDTQYF.

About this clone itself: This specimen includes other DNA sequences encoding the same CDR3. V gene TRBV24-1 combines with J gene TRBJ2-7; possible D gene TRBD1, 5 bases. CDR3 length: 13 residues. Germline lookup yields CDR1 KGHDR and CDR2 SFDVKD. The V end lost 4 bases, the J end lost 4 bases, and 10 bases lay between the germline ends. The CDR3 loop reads CATSDPDSYEQYF. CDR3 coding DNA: TGTGCCACCAGTGACCCTGACAGTTACGAGCAGTACTTC.

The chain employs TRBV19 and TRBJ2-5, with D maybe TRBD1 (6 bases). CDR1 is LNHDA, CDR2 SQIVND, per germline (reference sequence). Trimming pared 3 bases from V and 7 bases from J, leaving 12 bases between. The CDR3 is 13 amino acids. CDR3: CASSIRGTGTQYF. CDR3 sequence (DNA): TGTGCCAGTAGTATCAGGGGCACTGGGACCCAGTACTTC.

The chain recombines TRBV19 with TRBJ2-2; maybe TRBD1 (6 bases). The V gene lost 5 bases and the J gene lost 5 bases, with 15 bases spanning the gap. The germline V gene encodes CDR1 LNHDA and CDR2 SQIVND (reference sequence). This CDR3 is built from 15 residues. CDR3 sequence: CASSEWGRVTGELFF. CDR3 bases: TGTGCCAGTAGTGAGTGGGGGCGGGTGACCGGGGAGCTGTTTTTT.

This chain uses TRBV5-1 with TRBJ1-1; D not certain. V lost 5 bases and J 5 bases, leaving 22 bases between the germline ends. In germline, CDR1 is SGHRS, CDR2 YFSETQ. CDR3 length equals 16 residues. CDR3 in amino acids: CASRSDITRVQTEAFF. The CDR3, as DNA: TGCGCCAGCAGGTCGGATATCACACGGGTTCAAACTGAAGCTTTCTTT.

DNA of the CDR3: TGTGCCTGGAGTGCTGGGCCTCCAACCTCTGGAAACACCATATATTTT. Translated: CAWSAGPPTSGNTIYF. The chain has TRBV30 and TRBJ1-3; D is ambiguous. Trimming pared 1 base from V and 0 bases from J, leaving 13 bases between. This CDR3 comprises 16 residues. Germline V lookup: CDR1 GTSNPN, CDR2 SVGIG (reference sequence).

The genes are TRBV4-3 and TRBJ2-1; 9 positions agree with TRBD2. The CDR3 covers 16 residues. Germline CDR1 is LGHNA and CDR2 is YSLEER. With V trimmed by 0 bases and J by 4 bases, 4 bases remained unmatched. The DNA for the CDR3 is TGCGCCAGCAGCCAAGATCCAGCGGGGGGTTACAATGAGCAGTTCTTC. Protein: CASSQDPAGGYNEQFF.

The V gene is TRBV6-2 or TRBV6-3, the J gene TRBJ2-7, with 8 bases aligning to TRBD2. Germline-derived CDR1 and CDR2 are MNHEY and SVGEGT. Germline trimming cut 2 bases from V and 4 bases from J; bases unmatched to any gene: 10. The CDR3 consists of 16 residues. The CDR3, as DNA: TGTGCCAGCAGTTACCCCACTAGCGGCGGGGGTTACGAGCAGTACTTC. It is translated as CASSYPTSGGGYEQYF.

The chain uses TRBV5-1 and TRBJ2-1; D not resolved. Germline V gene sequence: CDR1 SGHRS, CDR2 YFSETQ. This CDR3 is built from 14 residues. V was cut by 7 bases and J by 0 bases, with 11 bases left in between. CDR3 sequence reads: CASRTESSYNEQFF. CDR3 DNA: TGCGCCAGCCGAACAGAAAGCTCCTACAATGAGCAGTTCTTC.

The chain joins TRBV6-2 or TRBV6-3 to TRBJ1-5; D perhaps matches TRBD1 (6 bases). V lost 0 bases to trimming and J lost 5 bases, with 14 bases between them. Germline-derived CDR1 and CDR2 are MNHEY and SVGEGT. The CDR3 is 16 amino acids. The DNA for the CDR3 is TGTGCCAGCAGTTACTCGGGGGCCAGGGGCCATCAGCCCCAGCATTTT. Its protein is CASSYSGARGHQPQHF.

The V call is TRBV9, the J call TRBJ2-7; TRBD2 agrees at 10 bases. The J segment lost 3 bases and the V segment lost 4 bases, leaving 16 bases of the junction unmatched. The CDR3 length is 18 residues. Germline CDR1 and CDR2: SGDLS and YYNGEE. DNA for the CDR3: TGTGCCAGCAGCCCCTCAGTCTCAGGGGGACTAGCGTACTACGAGCAGTACTTC. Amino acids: CASSPSVSGGLAYYEQYF.

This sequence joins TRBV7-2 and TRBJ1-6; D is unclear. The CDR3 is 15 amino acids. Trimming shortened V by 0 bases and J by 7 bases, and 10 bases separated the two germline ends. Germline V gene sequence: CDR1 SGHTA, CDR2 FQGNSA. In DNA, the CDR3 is TGTGCCAGCAGCTTAGCGGTCTCACAGAATTCACCCCTCCACTTT. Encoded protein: CASSLAVSQNSPLHF.

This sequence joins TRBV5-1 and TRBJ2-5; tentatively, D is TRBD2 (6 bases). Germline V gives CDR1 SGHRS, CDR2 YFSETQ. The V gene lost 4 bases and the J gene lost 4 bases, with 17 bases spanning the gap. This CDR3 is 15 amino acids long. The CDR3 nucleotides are TGCGCCAGCAGCGGGGGGACGGGCCCTACAGAGACCCAGTACTTC. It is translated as CASSGGTGPTETQYF.

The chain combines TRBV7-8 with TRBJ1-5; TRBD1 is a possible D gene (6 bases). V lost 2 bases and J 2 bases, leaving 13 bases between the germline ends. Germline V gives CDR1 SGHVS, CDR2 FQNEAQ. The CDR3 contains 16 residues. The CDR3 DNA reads TGTGCCAGCAGCTTATCCGGCAGGGGTGGCAATCAGCCCCAGCATTTT. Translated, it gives CASSLSGRGGNQPQHF.

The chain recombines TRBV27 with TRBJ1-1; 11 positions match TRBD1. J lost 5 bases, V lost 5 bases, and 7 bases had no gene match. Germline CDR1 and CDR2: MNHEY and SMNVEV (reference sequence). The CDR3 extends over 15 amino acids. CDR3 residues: CASSPRDRGMTEAFF. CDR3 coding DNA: TGTGCCAGCAGTCCCAGGGACAGGGGGATGACTGAAGCTTTCTTT.

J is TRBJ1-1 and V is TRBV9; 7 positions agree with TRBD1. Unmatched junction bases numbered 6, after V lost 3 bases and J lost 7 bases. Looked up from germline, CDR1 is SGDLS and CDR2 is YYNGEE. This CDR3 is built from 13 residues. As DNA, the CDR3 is TGTGCCAGCAGCGGAGGGACAGCCAATGAAGCTTTCTTT. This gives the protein CASSGGTANEAFF.

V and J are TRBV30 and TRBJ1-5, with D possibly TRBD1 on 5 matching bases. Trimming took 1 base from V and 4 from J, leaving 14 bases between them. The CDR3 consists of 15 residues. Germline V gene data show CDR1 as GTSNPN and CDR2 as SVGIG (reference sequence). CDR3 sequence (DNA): TGTGCCTGGAGTGAATCCTCAGGGCGAAATCAGCCCCAGCATTTT. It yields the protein CAWSESSGRNQPQHF. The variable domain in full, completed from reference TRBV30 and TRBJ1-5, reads SQTIHQWPATLVQPVGSPLSLECTVEGTSNPNLYWYRQAAGRGLQLLFYSVGIGQISSEVPQNLSASRPQDRQFILSSKKLLLSDSGFYLCAWSESSGRNQPQHFGDGTRLSIL.

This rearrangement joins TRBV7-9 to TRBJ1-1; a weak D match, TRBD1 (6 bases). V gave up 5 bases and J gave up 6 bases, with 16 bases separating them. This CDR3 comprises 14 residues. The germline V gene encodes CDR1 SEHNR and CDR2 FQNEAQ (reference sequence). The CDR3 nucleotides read TGTGCCAGCAGCCCCGGACAGCTCCCATCTGAAGCTTTCTTT. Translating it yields CASSPGQLPSEAFF. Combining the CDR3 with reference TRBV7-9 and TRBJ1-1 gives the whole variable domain DTGVSQNPRHKITKRGQNVTFRCDPISEHNRLYWYRQTLGQGPEFLTYFQNEAQLEKSRLLSDRFSAERPKGSFSTLEIQRTEQGDSAMYLCASSPGQLPSEAFFGQGTRLTVV.

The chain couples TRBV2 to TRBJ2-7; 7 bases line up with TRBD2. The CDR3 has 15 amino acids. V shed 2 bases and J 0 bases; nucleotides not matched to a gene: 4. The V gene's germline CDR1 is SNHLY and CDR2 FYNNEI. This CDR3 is CASSEPAGSSYEQYF. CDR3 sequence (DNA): TGTGCCAGCAGTGAACCAGCGGGGTCCTCCTACGAGCAGTACTTC.

DNA for the CDR3: TGCAGCGTTGATCAGGGACTTAACTATGGCTACACCTTC. Encoded protein: CSVDQGLNYGYTF. This chain uses TRBV29-1 with TRBJ1-2; D possibly corresponds to TRBD1 (5 bases). This CDR3 is built from 13 residues. Germline V gene lookup returns CDR1 SQVTM and CDR2 ANQGSEA. The ends were cut back, 3 bases at V and 1 base at J, with 9 bases in the middle.

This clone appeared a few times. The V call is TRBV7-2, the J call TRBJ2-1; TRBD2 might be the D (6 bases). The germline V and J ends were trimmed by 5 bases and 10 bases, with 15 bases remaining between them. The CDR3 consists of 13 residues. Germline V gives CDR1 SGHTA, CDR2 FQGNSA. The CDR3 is CASSPPGGREQFF. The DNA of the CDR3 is TGTGCCAGCAGCCCCCCCGGGGGACGGGAGCAGTTCTTC.

The CDR3 DNA reads TGTGCCAGCAGCTTATCAGTCCAGGAAGATGGCTACACCTTC. Protein: CASSLSVQEDGYTF. The chain recombines TRBV7-9 with TRBJ1-2; D gene unclear. V lost 2 bases to trimming and J lost 6 bases, with 13 bases between them. The CDR3 extends over 14 amino acids. CDR1 and CDR2 from the germline V gene are SEHNR and FQNEAQ (reference sequence).

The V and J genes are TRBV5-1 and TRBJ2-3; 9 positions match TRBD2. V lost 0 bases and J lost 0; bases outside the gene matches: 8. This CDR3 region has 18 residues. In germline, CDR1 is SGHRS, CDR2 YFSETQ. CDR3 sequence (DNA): TGCGCCAGCAGCTTGGCCCCTGCTAGCGGGGCTAGCACAGATACGCAGTATTTT. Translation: CASSLAPASGASTDTQYF.

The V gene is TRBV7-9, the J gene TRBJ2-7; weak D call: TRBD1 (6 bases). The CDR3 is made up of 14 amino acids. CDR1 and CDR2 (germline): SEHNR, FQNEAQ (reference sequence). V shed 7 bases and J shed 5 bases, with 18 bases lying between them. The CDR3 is CASTWSRGVNEQYF. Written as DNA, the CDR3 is TGTGCCAGCACCTGGTCCAGGGGCGTAAACGAGCAGTACTTC.

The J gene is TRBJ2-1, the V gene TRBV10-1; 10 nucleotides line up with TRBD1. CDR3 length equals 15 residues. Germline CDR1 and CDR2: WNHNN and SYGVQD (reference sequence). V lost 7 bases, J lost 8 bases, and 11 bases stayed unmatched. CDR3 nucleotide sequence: TGCGCCAGCAACGCCGGGACAGGGGTTTTGGATGAGCAGTTCTTC. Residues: CASNAGTGVLDEQFF.

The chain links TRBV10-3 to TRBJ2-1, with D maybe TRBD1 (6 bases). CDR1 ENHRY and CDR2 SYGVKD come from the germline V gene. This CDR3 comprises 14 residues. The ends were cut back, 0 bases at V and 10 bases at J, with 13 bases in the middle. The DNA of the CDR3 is TGTGCCATCAGTGAGTCGGGCAGGGGAGACGAGCAGTTCTTC. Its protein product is CAISESGRGDEQFF.